This T cell receptor (beta chain) comes out of a study of CD8+CD57+ T cells in acquired aplastic anemia. Whole-study findings and limits: For CD8+ Simpson's diversity, patients and controls showed no significant difference.

A note on this clonotype: Its target is not known.

Using genomic DNA as the template, TCR beta VDJ and CDR3 profiling was carried out. TCRdb re-analysed the reads in MiXCR, keeping a single row per CDR3 protein. Here the sample spans roughly 240,000 distinct CDR3 sequences, 45% to 50% being singletons. CD8+CD57+ cell expansion had been shown by flow cytometry in patients chosen for sequencing. CDR1 is SGDLS, CDR2 YYNGEE, per germline. With 4 bases clipped from V and 4 bases from J, the junction kept 8 bases outside the gene matches. The CDR3 has 15 residues. The receptor was derived from a human donor with aplastic anemia. The rearrangement joins TRBV9 to TRBJ2-5; the match to TRBD2 covers 9 bases. Source material: sorted CD4+, CD8+, or CD8+CD57+ T cells (not recorded which) from PBMCs. The CDR3 protein is CASSTSGGFGETQYF. The DNA of the CDR3 is TGTGCCAGCAGCACGAGCGGGGGGTTTGGAGAGACCCAGTACTTC.